The 9 T cell receptor beta chains reported below all come from one sample, sequenced in a study of T-cell reconstitution after alpha-beta-depleted transplantation in children. Preparation of the TCRbeta library used unique molecular identifiers. TCRdb independently ran MiXCR on the PCR reads; one entry per CDR3 protein. The data show hundreds of thousands of distinct CDR3 sequences, with roughly 13% seen just once and around 2.2% held by the top ten. The specimen comprised PBMCs, mostly from graft donor cells, sampled 360 days after TCRalphabeta/CD19-depleted stem cell transplant. Receptor source: a male patient between 10 and 17 years old who had a stem cell transplant for acute myeloid leukemia, so the T cells may come from the graft donor.

This clonotype was counted at least ten times. The chain links TRBV7-9 to TRBJ2-3; D may correspond to TRBD1 or TRBD2 (7 bases each). With 0 bases removed from V and 9 bases from J, the gap between germline ends came to 10 bases. Germline V gene lookup returns CDR1 SEHNR and CDR2 FQNEAQ (reference sequence). The CDR3 is 13 residues long. The CDR3 loop is CASSLAQGGTQYF. The CDR3, as DNA: TGTGCCAGCAGCTTAGCTCAGGGGGGGACGCAGTATTTT.

The sample holds a few counts of this clonotype. The rearrangement joins TRBV12-3 or TRBV12-4 to TRBJ1-1, with no clear D. The CDR3 sequence is 13 residues long. The V end lost 3 bases, the J end lost 1 base, and 6 bases lay between the germline ends. CDR3 residues: CASSFAGNTEAFF. The DNA for the CDR3 is TGTGCCAGCAGTTTTGCGGGGAACACTGAAGCTTTCTTT.

The J gene is TRBJ2-7, the V gene TRBV27; D may be TRBD1 (5 bases). Trimming stripped 6 bases from V and 4 bases from J, with 22 bases between. The CDR3 runs to 16 residues. Germline V CDR1 and CDR2: MNHEY, SMNVEV (reference sequence). This CDR3 is CASRRGWGGIKYEQYF. CDR3 bases: TGTGCCAGCAGACGAGGCTGGGGCGGTATAAAATACGAGCAGTACTTC.

This clonotype showed up just a few times. This chain links TRBV7-9 with TRBJ1-5; possibly TRBD1 for D (6 bases). V lost 5 bases to trimming and J lost 3 bases, with 14 bases between them. This CDR3 has 15 amino acids. CDR1 SEHNR and CDR2 FQNEAQ come from the germline V gene (reference sequence). The DNA of the CDR3 is TGTGCCAGCAGCCCACTGACAGGCGACAATCAGCCCCAGCATTTT. Translating gives CASSPLTGDNQPQHF.

V and J are TRBV5-1 and TRBJ2-3, with 7 bases fitting TRBD2. J gave up 5 bases and V 3 bases, and 12 bases lay outside the gene matches. Germline CDR1 is SGHRS and CDR2 is YFSETQ. This CDR3 region has 16 residues. The CDR3 region has the DNA TGCGCCAGCAGCTACCCGTTGGAGCGGGGCGGAGATACGCAGTATTTT. Residues: CASSYPLERGGDTQYF.

This clonotype has a handful of counts. V and J are TRBV7-2 and TRBJ1-2; TRBD1 aligns across 7 bases. CDR3 length equals 16 residues. Germline V gene sequence: CDR1 SGHTA, CDR2 FQGNSA. The J segment lost 7 bases and the V segment lost 1 base, leaving 12 bases of the junction unmatched. CDR3 nucleotide sequence: TGTGCCAGCAGCTTAGAGGGACAGTCCGTATCCGGTGGCTACACCTTC. Translated: CASSLEGQSVSGGYTF.

This clonotype has just one count. The chain couples TRBV28 to TRBJ2-7; perhaps D is TRBD1 or TRBD2 (5 bases each). CDR1 and CDR2 (germline): MDHEN, SYDVKM. The V and J ends lost 3 bases and 2 bases respectively, with 8 bases between them. The CDR3 consists of 13 residues. CDR3 coding DNA: TGTGCCAGCAGTTTCCTGGGACCCTACGAGCAGTACTTC. As protein: CASSFLGPYEQYF.

This clonotype was detected ten times or more. The chain joins TRBV29-1 to TRBJ2-1; TRBD2 matches 10 bases. J was trimmed by 7 bases and V by 1 base; bases with no gene match: 13. Germline assignment: CDR1 SQVTM and CDR2 ANQGSEA. This CDR3 is 17 amino acids long. CDR3 sequence: CSVEGLAGAFLYNEQFF. The CDR3 DNA reads TGCAGCGTTGAAGGCCTAGCGGGAGCATTCCTCTATAATGAGCAGTTCTTC.

This clonotype was observed a handful of times. This chain links TRBV7-2 with TRBJ2-7; D ambiguous. V lost 0 bases, J lost 4 bases, and 10 bases lay in between. CDR1 is SGHTA, CDR2 FQGNSA, per germline. This CDR3 is 14 amino acids long. CDR3 region: CASSLALTVYEQYF. CDR3 sequence (DNA): TGTGCCAGCAGCTTAGCGCTAACGGTATACGAGCAGTACTTC. The entire variable domain, with the rest obtained from reference TRBV7-2 and TRBJ2-7, is as follows: GAGVSQSPSNKVTEKGKDVELRCDPISGHTALYWYRQSLGQGLEFLIYFQGNSAPDKSGLPSDRFSAERTGGSVSTLTIQRTQQEDSAVYLCASSLALTVYEQYFGPGTRLTVT.